This TCR beta chain was sequenced during a study of neurological immune-mediated disorders. Overall study results and limits: No CDR3 amino acid sequences were shared by expanded clones across subjects, suggesting private repertoires in all groups. HTLV-1-associated myelopathy displayed the greatest TCR clonal expansion, and multiple sclerosis exhibited the smallest, lower than that of healthy controls.

This clonotype is labeled as medium-sized (0.01 to 0.1%). Its antigen remains unidentified. The authors produced cDNA by 5'RACE using 10-nucleotide random UMIs. TCRdb re-called the 5' RACE reads with MiXCR, one entry per CDR3 protein. Of about 17,000 distinct CDR3 sequences listed, approximately 3.7% were seen once; the top ten hold around 21%. The cells used in sorted libraries, CD4+ or CD8+ T cells, numbered roughly 910,000. The CDR3 length is 14 residues. Germline V lookup: CDR1 SGDLS, CDR2 YYNGEE. V lost 0 bases, J lost 4 bases, and 11 bases lay in between. V usage is TRBV9 and J usage is TRBJ2-7; D tentatively fits TRBD1 or TRBD2 (5 bases each). The sequencing input was CD8+ T cells from blood. This TCR was sampled from a woman aged 40-49 years in good health. The CDR3 spells CASSVEGTAYEQYF. The DNA of the CDR3 is TGTGCCAGCAGCGTAGAGGGGACCGCGTACGAGCAGTACTTC.